This is a list of T cell receptor beta chains from one sample in a study of memory B cells and T cells in multiple sclerosis. These receptors' targets are unknown. Method: immunoSEQ multiplex PCR; TCRdb's copy keeps in-frame clones and lacks some. The table shows about 12,000 clones, with approximately 85% occurring only once. Specimen: PBMCs from blood kept in culture. Receptor source: a human donor with multiple sclerosis. The conserved cysteine and the conserved F or W are not part of the CDR3 here.

j_call v_call cdr3_aa
TRBJ2-5 TRBV7-9 ASRNQETQY
TRBJ2-1 TRBV9 ASSVILAGANNEQF
TRBJ1-1 TRBV6-4 ASSAGYDTEAF
TRBJ2-1 TRBV5-1 ASSRTGKRTVDEQF
TRBJ1-2 TRBV20-1 SARGPGGYT
TRBJ2-5 TRBV2 ASSGLGLETQY
TRBJ2-6 TRBV7-9 ASSLGQGSGANVLT
TRBJ1-1 TRBV2 ASSLTGYTEAF
TRBJ2-7 TRBV30 AWSANPIKNEQY
TRBJ2-1 TRBV7-3 ASSLTGTSGRGEQF
TRBJ1-1 TRBV5-1 ASSGNTEAF
TRBJ1-6 TRBV25-1 ASRTGGPNSPLH
TRBJ2-1 TRBV2 ASQGSSYNEQF